The 2 T cell receptor beta chains below were found in one sample sequenced in a study of identical twins. TCRdb fed the 5' RACE reads into MiXCR, producing one record per CDR3 protein. The sample has 550,000 to 700,000 distinct CDR3 sequences; around 20% are singletons. These data are also associated with another study on T cells expressing NK-cell markers.

Input material: PBMCs. The receptors here all came from a woman under 30 in good health.

This clonotype was seen a few times. The chain employs TRBV27 and TRBJ2-5, with 7 bases fitting TRBD2. The germline V gene has CDR1 MNHEY and CDR2 SMNVEV (reference sequence). The CDR3 has 15 residues. V lost 10 bases, J lost 9 bases, and 20 bases stayed unmatched. Here the CDR3 reads CATKDGSWEGRAQYF. Written as DNA, the CDR3 is TGTGCCACCAAAGATGGGAGTTGGGAGGGTAGGGCCCAGTACTTC.

The CDR3 bases are TGTGCCAGCAGTTTAGGGTCGAGGGGGCCAAAAACAGATACGCAGTATTTT. Protein product: CASSLGSRGPKTDTQYF. This chain connects TRBV12-3 or TRBV12-4 to TRBJ2-3, with 7 bases identical to TRBD1. The CDR3 runs 17 residues. V was pared by 1 base and J by 3 bases, with 10 bases of the junction left unmatched.